This T cell receptor (beta chain) was identified in a study of blood T cell repertoires in COVID-19 (dated by TCRdb to 2019 to 2021). Notes on the research overall: Samples covering the acute and convalescent phases of COVID-19 were provided by collaborators in the United States, Italy and Spain. The material from the prospective study consisted of cDNA or gDNA derived from T cells, B-cell-depleted T cells, or PBMCs. The dataset comprised deeply sampled blood TCRbeta repertoires from subjects exposed to, actively infected with, or recovered from COVID-19. The repertoires were made available in a free public database intended to serve as a resource for research on the immune response to SARS-CoV-2. Samples were obtained from the ongoing ImmuneRACE study (first 160 participants) and from over a thousand subjects provided by 6 global collaborators. A de-identified subject ID, COVID-19 status, age in years and sex were almost always included in the sample metadata. Where HLA class I and class II types were available, the types were taken from metadata supplied by the sample provider, not from assay-based typing.

Measured from the cysteine to the phenylalanine, the CDR3 is 13 residues long. Of all the DNA, just the CDR3 is kept, 39 bases in frame from base 1. Ends trimmed: V by 3 bases, J by 7 bases; bases unmatched to a gene: 6. Taken from the germline V gene (reference sequence), the CDR1 and CDR2 loops are DFQATT and SNEGSKA. The immunoSEQ Assay, a bias-controlled multiplex PCR, was used to amplify TCRbeta CDR3 regions from genomic DNA. The published analysis was carried out like this. Within the assay, amplification of reference gene primers was used to estimate how many nucleated cells each sample contained. To quantify the absolute abundance of each unique TCRbeta CDR3 rearrangement, sequence reads were collapsed and filtered. For each sample, productive Simpson clonality was calculated as the square root of Simpson's diversity index across productive rearrangements. This is the immuneACCESS table as TCRdb keeps it, with only in-frame sequences that have V and J called. A part of the clones is gone; compared with another copy, unresolved V genes explain less than half, and the rest is unexplained. V and J calls and clone size are those listed in that table; D and trimming were worked out from the DNA. The sample includes 150,000 to 200,000 clones, with about 74% observed a single time. The top ten constitute 3% of the sample.

This clone was counted once. The clone's antigen remains unknown. It has no much larger one-base neighbor in the sample; base qualities were not kept. Study-level results and caveats: The quantity of clinical and demographic metadata differed by source and by participant and was supplied without curation.

The collaborating institutions used their own protocols to collect whole blood in K2EDTA tubes. For TCRbeta analysis, collaborators shipped samples as frozen whole blood, isolated PBMCs, or DNA extracted from either of those sample types. The rearrangement combines TRBV20-1 with TRBJ2-1; TRBD2 aligns with 7 central bases. The TCR originated in a woman older than 75 with acute or convalescent COVID-19. Sequencing used peripheral blood. CDR3 reads: CSASWDYRNEQFF. The DNA is as follows: TGCAGTGCTAGTTGGGACTATCGGAATGAGCAGTTCTTC.